This TCR beta chain was recovered during a study of T cells in localized non-small cell lung cancer. Some clones are missing from TCRdb's copy, which holds only in-frame ones; the method was immunoSEQ multiplex PCR. This table holds 55,000 or so clones, around 82% found once. This clone was seen a few times. Its antigen is currently unknown. Trimming stripped 1 base from V and 2 bases from J, with 8 bases between. CDR3 length: 14 amino acids. Germline V gives CDR1 SGHTA, CDR2 FQGNSA. Study conclusions and caveats: T cell clonality was highest in uninvolved adjacent lung, above tumor. Appearances in adjacent lung were noted for a median about 50 of the top 100 tumor clones.

The source is a woman aged 40 to 75 with stage II lung adenocarcinoma. The chain is built from TRBV7-2 and TRBJ1-2; a possible D gene is TRBD1 (6 bases). The material was PBMCs, obtained before any cancer treatment. The CDR3 protein is CASSLDTGNYGYTF. CDR3 in DNA: TGTGCCAGCAGCTTAGACACAGGGAACTATGGCTACACCTTC.